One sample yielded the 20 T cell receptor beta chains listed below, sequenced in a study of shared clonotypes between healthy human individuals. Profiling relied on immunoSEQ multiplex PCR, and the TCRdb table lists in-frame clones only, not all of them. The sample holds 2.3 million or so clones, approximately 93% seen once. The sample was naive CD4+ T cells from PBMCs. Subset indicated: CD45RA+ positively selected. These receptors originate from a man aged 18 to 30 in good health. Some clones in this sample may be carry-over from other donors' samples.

DNA of the CDR3: TGTGCCTGGAGTGACTTCACTACAGATACGCAGTATTTT. Translated: CAWSDFTTDTQYF. The chain is built from TRBV30 and TRBJ2-3; no definite D call. This CDR3 spans 13 amino acids. Trimming removed 1 base at V and 3 bases at J, with 8 bases between. In germline, CDR1 is GTSNPN, CDR2 SVGIG (reference sequence). Drawing the rest from reference TRBV30 and TRBJ2-3, the complete variable domain is SQTIHQWPATLVQPVGSPLSLECTVEGTSNPNLYWYRQAAGRGLQLLFYSVGIGQISSEVPQNLSASRPQDRQFILSSKKLLLSDSGFYLCAWSDFTTDTQYFGPGTRLTVL.

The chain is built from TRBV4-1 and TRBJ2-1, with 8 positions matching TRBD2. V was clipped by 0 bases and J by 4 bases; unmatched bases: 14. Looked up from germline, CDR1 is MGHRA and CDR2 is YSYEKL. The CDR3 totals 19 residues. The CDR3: CASSQDPAVTSGRYNEQFF. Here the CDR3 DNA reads TGCGCCAGCAGCCAAGACCCCGCCGTAACTAGCGGCAGATACAATGAGCAGTTCTTC.

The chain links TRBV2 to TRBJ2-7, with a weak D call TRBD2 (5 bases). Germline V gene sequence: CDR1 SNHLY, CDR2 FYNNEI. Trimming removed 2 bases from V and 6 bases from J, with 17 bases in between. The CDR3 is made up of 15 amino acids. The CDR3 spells CASSEFGQAGGEQYF. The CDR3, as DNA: TGTGCCAGCAGTGAATTCGGGCAGGCGGGCGGCGAGCAGTACTTC.

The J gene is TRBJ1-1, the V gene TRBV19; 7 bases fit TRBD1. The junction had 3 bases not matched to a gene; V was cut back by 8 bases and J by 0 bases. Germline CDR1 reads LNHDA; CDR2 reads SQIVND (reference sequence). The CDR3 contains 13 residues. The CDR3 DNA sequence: TGTGCCAGTTCGGGACAGATGAACACTGAAGCTTTCTTT. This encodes CASSGQMNTEAFF.

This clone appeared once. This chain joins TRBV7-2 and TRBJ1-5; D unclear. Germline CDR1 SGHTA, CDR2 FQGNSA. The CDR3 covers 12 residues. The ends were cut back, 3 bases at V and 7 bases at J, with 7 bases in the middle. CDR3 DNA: TGTGCCAGCAGCTTTAACGAACAGCCCCAGCATTTT. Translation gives CASSFNEQPQHF.

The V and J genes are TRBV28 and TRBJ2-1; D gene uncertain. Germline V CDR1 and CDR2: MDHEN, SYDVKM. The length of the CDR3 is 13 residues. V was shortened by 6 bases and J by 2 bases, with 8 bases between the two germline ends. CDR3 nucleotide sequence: TGTGCCAGCAGCGAAGACACCTACAATGAGCAGTTCTTC. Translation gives CASSEDTYNEQFF.

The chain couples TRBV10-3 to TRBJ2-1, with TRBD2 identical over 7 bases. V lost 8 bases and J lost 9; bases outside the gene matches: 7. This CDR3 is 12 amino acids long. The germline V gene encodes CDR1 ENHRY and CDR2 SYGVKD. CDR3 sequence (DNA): TGTGCCATCGGGGAGCGGGATGGTGAGCAGTTCTTC. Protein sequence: CAIGERDGEQFF.

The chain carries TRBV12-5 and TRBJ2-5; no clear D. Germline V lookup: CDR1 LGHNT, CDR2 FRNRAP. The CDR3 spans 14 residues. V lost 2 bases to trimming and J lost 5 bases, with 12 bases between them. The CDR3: CASGLQPNGETQYF. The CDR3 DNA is TGTGCTAGTGGTTTGCAGCCCAACGGGGAGACCCAGTACTTC.

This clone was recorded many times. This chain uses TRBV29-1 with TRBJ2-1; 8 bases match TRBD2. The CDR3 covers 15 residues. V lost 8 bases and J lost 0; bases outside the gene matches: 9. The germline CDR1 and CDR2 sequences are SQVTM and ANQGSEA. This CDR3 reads CSIWTSSGSYNEQFF. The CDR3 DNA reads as TGCAGCATATGGACTAGCTCAGGCTCCTACAATGAGCAGTTCTTC.

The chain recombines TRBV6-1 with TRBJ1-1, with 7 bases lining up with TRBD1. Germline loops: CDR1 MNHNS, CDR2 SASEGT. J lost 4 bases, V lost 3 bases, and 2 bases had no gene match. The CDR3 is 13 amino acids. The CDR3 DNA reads TGTGCCAGCAGTGACGCAGGGGGCACTGAAGCTTTCTTT. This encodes CASSDAGGTEAFF.

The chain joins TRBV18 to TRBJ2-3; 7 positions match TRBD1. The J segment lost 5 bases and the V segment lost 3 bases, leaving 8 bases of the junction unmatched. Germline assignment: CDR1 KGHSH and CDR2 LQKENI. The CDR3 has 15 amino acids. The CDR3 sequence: CASSPPGQREDTQYF. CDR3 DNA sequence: TGTGCCAGCTCACCGCCGGGACAGAGGGAAGATACGCAGTATTTT. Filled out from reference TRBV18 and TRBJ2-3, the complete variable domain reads NAGVMQNPRHLVRRRGQEARLRCSPMKGHSHVYWYRQLPEEGLKFMVYLQKENIIDESGMPKERFSAEFPKEGPSILRIQQVVRGDSAAYFCASSPPGQREDTQYFGPGTRLTVL.

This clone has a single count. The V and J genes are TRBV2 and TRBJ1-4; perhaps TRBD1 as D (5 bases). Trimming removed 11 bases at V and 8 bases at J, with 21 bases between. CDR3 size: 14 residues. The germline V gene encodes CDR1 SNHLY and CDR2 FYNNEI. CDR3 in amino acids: CAGEITGTREKLFF. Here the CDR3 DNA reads TGTGCCGGCGAGATTACCGGGACCCGGGAAAAACTGTTTTTT.

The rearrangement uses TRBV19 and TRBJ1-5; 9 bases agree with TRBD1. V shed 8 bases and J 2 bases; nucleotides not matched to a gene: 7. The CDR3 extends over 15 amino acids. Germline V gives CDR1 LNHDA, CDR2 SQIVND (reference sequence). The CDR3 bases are TGTGCCAGTGGACAGGGGCAGGGGCGCAATCAGCCCCAGCATTTT. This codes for CASGQGQGRNQPQHF.

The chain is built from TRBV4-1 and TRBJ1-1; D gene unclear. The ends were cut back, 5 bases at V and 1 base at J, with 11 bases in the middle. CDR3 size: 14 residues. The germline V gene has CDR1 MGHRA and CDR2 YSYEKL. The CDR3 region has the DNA TGCGCCAGCAGCGTAGGACGGGAGAACACTGAAGCTTTCTTT. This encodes CASSVGRENTEAFF.

CDR3 sequence reads: CASSLAFIGRGGETQYF. CDR3 bases: TGTGCCAGCAGCTTAGCTTTTATCGGCAGGGGAGGAGAGACCCAGTACTTC. The chain employs TRBV7-2 and TRBJ2-5; D is perhaps TRBD1 or TRBD2 (6 bases each). V lost 0 bases and J lost 4, with 18 bases in between. The germline V gene has CDR1 SGHTA and CDR2 FQGNSA. The CDR3 has 17 residues.

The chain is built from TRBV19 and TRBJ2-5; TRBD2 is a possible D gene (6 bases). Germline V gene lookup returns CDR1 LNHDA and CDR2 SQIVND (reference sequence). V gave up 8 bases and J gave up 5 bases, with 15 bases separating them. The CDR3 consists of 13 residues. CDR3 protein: CASAGTLGETQYF. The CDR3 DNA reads TGTGCCAGTGCCGGGACTTTGGGGGAGACCCAGTACTTC.

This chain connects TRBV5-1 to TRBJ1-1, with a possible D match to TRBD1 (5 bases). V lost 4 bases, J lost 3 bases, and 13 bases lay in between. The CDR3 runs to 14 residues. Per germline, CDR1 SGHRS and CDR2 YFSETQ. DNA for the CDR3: TGCGCCAGCAGCCCCCCGGACAAGCACACTGAAGCTTTCTTT. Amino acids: CASSPPDKHTEAFF.

The CDR3 sequence is CAISLRDHEQFF. In DNA form, the CDR3 reads TGTGCCATCAGTCTGCGGGACCATGAGCAGTTCTTC. The rearrangement joins TRBV10-3 to TRBJ2-1; weak D call: TRBD2 (6 bases). The germline V gene encodes CDR1 ENHRY and CDR2 SYGVKD. The CDR3 sequence is 12 residues long. V was cut by 5 bases and J by 8 bases, with 10 bases left in between.

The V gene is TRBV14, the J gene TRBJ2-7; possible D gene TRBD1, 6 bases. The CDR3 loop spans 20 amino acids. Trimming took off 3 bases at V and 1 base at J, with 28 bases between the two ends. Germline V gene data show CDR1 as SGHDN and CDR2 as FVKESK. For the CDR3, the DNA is TGTGCCAGCAGCCACCAATTTGGGGCAGGGGAACGGTTGGGATCCTACGAGCAGTACTTC. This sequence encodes CASSHQFGAGERLGSYEQYF. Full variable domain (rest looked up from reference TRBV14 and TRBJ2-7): EAGVTQFPSHSVIEKGQTVTLRCDPISGHDNLYWYRRVMGKEIKFLLHFVKESKQDESGMPNNRFLAERTGGTYSTLKVQPAELEDSGVYFCASSHQFGAGERLGSYEQYFGPGTRLTVT.

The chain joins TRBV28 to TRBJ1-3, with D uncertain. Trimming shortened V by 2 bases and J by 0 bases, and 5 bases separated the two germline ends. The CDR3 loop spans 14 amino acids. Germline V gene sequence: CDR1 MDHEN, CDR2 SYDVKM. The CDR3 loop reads CASSLHPSGNTIYF. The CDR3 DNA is TGTGCCAGCAGTTTACACCCCTCTGGAAACACCATATATTTT.